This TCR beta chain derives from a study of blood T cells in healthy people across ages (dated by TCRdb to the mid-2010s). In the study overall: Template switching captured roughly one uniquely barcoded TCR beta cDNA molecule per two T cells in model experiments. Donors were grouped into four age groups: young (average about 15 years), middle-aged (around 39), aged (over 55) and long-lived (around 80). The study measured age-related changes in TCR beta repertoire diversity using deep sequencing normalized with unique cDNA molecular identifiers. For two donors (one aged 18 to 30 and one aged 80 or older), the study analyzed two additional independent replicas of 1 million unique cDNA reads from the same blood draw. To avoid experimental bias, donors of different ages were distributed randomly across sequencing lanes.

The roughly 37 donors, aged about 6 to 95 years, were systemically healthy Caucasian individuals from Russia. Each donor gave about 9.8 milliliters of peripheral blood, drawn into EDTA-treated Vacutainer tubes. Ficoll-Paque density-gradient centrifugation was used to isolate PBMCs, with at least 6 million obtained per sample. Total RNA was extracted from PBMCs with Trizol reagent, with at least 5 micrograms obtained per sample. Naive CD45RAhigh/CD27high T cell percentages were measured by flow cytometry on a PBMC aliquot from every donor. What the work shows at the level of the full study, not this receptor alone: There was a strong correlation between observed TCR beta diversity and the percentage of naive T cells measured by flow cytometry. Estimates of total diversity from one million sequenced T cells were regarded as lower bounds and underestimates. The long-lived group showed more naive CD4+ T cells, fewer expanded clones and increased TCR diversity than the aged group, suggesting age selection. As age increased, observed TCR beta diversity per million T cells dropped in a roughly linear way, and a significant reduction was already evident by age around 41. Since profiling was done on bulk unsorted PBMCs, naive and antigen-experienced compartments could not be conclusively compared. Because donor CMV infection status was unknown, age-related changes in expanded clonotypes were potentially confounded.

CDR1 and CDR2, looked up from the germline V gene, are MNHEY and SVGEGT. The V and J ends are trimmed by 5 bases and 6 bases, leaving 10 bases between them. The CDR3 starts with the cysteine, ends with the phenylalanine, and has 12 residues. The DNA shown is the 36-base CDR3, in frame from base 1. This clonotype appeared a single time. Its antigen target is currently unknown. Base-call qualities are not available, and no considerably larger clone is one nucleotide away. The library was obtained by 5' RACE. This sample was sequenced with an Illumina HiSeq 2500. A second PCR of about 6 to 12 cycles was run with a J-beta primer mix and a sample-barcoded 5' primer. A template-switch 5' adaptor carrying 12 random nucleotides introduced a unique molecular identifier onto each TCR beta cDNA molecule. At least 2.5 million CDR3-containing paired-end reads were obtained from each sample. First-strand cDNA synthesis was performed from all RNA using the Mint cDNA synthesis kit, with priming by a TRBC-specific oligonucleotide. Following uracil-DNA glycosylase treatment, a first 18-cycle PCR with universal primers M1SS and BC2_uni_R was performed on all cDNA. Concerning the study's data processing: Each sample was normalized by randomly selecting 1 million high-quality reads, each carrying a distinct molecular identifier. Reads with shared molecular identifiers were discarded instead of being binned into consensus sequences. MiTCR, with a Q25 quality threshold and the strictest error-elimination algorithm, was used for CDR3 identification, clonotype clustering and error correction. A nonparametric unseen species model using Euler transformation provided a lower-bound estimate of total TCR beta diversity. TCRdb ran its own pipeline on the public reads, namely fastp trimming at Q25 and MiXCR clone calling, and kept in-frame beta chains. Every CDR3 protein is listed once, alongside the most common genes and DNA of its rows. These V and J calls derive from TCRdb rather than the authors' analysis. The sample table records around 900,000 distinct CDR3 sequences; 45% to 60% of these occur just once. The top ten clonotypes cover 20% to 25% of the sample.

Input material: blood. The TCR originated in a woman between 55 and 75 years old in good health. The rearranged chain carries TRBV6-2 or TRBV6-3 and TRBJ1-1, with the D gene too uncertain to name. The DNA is TGTGCCAGCAGTGTCGACTTCTCTGAAGCTTTCTTT. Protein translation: CASSVDFSEAFF.